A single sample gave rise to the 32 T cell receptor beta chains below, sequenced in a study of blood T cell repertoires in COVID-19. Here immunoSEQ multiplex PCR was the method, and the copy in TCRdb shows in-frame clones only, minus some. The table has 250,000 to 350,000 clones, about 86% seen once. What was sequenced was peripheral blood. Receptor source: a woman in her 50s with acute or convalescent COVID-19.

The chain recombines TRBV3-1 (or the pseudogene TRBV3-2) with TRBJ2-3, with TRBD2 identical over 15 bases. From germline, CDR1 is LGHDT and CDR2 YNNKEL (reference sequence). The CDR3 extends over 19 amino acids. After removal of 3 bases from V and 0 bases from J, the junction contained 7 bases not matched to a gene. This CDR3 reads CASSHTSGTSGGSTDTQYF. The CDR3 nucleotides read TGTGCCAGCAGCCACACCTCCGGGACTAGCGGGGGGAGCACAGATACGCAGTATTTT.

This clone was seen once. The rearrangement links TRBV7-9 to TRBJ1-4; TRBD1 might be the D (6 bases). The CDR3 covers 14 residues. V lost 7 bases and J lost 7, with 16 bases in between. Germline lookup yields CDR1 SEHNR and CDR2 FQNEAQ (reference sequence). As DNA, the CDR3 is TGTGCCAGCACCCCGGGGGGCTCGGGTGAAAAACTGTTTTTT. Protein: CASTPGGSGEKLFF.

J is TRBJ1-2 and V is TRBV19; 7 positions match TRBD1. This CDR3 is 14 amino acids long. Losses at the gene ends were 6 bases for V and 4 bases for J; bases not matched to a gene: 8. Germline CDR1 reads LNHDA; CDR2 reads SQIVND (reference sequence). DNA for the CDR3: TGTGCCAGTAGAAGGGACAGCGAAATCTATGGCTACACCTTC. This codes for CASRRDSEIYGYTF. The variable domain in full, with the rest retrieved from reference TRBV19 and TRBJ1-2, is DGGITQSPKYLFRKEGQNVTLSCEQNLNHDAMYWYRQDPGQGLRLIYYSQIVNDFQKGDIAEGYSVSREKKESFPLTVTSAQKNPTAFYLCASRRDSEIYGYTFGSGTRLTVV.

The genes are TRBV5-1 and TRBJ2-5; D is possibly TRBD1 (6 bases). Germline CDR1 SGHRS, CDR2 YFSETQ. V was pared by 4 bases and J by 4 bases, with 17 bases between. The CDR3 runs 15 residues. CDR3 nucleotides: TGCGCCAGCAGCCCCGGGACATCAGAGGGAGAGACCCAGTACTTC. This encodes CASSPGTSEGETQYF.

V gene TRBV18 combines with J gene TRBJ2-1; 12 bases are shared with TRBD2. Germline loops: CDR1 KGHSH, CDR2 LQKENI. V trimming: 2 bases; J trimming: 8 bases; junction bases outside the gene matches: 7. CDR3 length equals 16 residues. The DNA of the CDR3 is TGTGCCAGCTCACCATTACTAGCGGGGGGATCTCATGAGCAGTTCTTC. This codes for CASSPLLAGGSHEQFF.

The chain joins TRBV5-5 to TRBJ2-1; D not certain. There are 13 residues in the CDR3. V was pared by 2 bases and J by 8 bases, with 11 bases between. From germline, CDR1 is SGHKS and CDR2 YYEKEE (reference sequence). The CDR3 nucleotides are TGTGCCAGCAGCTTTCTCACGGTCGATGAGCAGTTCTTC. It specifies CASSFLTVDEQFF.

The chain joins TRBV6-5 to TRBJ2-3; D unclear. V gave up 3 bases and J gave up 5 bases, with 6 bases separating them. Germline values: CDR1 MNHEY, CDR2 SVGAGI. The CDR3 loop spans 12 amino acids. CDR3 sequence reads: CASSYLGDTQYF. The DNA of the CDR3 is TGTGCCAGCAGTTATCTAGGAGATACGCAGTATTTT.

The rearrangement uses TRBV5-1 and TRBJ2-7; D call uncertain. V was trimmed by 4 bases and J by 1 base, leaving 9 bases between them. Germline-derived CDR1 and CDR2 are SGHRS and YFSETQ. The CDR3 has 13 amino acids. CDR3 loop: CASSDDFSYEQYF. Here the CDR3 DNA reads TGCGCCAGCAGCGACGACTTTTCCTACGAGCAGTACTTC.

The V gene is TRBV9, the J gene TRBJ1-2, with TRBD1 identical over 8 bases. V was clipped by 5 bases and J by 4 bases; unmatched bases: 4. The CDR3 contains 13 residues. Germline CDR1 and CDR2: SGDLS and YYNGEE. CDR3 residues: CASRIQGGYGYTF. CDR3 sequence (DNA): TGTGCCAGCAGGATACAGGGGGGCTATGGCTACACCTTC.

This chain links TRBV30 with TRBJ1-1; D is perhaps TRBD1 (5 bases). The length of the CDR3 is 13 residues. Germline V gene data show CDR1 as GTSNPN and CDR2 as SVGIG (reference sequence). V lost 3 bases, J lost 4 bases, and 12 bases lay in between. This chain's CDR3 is CAWSLGRGTEAFF. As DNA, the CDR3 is TGTGCCTGGAGCCTAGGGAGGGGCACTGAAGCTTTCTTT. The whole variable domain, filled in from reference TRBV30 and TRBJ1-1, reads SQTIHQWPATLVQPVGSPLSLECTVEGTSNPNLYWYRQAAGRGLQLLFYSVGIGQISSEVPQNLSASRPQDRQFILSSKKLLLSDSGFYLCAWSLGRGTEAFFGQGTRLTVV.

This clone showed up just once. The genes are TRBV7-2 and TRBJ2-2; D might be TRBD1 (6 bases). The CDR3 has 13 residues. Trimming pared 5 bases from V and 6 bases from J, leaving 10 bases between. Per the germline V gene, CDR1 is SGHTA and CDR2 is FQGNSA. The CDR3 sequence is CASSPQGAGELFF. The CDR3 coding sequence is TGTGCCAGCAGCCCACAGGGCGCCGGGGAGCTGTTTTTT.

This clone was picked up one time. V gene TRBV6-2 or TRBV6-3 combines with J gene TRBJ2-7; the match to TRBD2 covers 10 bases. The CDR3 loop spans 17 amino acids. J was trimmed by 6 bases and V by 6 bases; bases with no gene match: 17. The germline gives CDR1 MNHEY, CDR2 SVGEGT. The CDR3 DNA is TGTGCCAGCAGCCGACCTAGCGGGAGTGAGGGGTCGGGCGAGCAGTACTTC. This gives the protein CASSRPSGSEGSGEQYF.

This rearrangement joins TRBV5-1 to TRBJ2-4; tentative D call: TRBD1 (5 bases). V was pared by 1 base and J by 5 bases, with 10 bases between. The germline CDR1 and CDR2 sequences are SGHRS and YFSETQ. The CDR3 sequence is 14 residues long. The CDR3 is CASSLSGQENIQYF. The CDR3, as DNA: TGCGCCAGCAGCTTGTCAGGGCAAGAAAACATTCAGTACTTC.

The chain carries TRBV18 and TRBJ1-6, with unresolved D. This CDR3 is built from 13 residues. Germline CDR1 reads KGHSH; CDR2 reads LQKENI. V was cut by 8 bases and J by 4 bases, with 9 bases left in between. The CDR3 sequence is CASTQEYNSPLHF. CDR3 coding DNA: TGTGCCAGCACCCAGGAATATAATTCACCCCTCCACTTT.

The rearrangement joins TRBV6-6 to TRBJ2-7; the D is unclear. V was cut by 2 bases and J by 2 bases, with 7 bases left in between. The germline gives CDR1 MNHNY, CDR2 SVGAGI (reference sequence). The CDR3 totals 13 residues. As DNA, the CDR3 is TGTGCCAGCAGTTACGCGAAGACCTACGAGCAGTACTTC. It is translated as CASSYAKTYEQYF.

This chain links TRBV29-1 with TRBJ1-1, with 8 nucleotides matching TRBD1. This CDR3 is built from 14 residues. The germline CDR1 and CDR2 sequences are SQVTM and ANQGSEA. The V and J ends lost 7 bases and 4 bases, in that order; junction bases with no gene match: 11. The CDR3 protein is CSAGTGQGGTEAFF. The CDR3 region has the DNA TGCAGCGCCGGGACAGGCCAAGGAGGCACTGAAGCTTTCTTT. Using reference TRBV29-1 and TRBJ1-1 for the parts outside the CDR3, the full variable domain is SAVISQKPSRDICQRGTSLTIQCQVDSQVTMMFWYRQQPGQSLTLIATANQGSEATYESGFVIDKFPISRPNLTFSTLTVSNMSPEDSSIYLCSAGTGQGGTEAFFGQGTRLTVV.

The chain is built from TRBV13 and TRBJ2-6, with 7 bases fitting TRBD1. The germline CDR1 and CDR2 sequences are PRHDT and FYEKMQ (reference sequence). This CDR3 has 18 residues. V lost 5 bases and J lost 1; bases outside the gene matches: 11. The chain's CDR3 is CASSRVQGISSGANVLTF. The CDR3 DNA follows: TGTGCCAGCAGCAGAGTACAGGGGATATCTTCTGGGGCCAACGTCCTGACTTTC. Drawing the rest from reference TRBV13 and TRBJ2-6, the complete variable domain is AAGVIQSPRHLIKEKRETATLKCYPIPRHDTVYWYQQGPGQDPQFLISFYEKMQSDKGSIPDRFSAQQFSDYHSELNMSSLELGDSALYFCASSRVQGISSGANVLTFGAGSRLTVL.

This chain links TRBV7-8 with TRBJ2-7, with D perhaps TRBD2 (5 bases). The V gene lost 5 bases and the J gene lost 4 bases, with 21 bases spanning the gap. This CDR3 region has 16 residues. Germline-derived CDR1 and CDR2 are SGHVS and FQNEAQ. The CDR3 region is CASSPAAGRRTYEQYV. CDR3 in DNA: TGTGCCAGCAGCCCAGCGGCCGGGCGGCGGACTTACGAGCAGTACGTC.

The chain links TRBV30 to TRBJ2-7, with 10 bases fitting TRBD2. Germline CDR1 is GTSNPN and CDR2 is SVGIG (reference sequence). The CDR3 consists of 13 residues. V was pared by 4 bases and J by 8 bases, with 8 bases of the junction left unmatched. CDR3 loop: CAWNKREGDKQYF. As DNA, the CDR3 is TGTGCCTGGAACAAGCGGGAGGGCGACAAGCAGTACTTC.

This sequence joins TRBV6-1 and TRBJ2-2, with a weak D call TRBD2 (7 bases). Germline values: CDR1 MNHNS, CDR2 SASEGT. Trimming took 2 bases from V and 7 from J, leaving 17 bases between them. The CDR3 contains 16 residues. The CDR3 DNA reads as TGTGCCAGCAGTGAAATCCCCGGGGGGCTAGGCGGGGAGCTGTTTTTT. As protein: CASSEIPGGLGGELFF.

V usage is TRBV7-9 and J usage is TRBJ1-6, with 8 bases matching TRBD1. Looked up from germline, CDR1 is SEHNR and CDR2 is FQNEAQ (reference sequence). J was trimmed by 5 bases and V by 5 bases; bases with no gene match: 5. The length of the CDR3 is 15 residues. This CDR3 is CASSPWTGNNSPLHF. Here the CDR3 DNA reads TGTGCCAGCAGCCCGTGGACAGGGAATAATTCACCCCTCCACTTT.

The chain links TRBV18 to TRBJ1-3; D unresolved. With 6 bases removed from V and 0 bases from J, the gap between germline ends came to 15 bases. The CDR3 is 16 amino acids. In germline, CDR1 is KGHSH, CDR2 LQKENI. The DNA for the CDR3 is TGTGCCAGCTCCCTTCGGATGGAGTTCTCTGGAAACACCATATATTTT. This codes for CASSLRMEFSGNTIYF.

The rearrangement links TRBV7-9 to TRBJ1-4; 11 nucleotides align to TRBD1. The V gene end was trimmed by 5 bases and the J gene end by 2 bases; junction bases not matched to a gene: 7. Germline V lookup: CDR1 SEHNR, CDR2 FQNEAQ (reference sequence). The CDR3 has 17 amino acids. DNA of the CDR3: TGTGCCAGCAGCGGACGGACAGGGGGCAGGACTAATGAAAAACTGTTTTTT. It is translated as CASSGRTGGRTNEKLFF. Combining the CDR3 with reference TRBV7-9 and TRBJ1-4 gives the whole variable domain DTGVSQNPRHKITKRGQNVTFRCDPISEHNRLYWYRQTLGQGPEFLTYFQNEAQLEKSRLLSDRFSAERPKGSFSTLEIQRTEQGDSAMYLCASSGRTGGRTNEKLFFGSGTQLSVL.

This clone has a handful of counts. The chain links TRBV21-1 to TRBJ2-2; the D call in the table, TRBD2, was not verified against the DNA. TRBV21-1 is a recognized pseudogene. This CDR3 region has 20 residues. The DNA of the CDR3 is TGTGCCAGCAGCAACATACCGATTCCTAGCGGGGGGCCGAACACCGGGGAGCTGTTTTTT. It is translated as CASSNIPIPSGGPNTGELFF.

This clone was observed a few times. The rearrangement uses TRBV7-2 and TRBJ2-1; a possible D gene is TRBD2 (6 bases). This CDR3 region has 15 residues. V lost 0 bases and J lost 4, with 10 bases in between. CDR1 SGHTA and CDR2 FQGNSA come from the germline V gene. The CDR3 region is CASSLAAGVYNEQFF. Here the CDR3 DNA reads TGTGCCAGCAGCTTAGCAGCGGGCGTTTACAATGAGCAGTTCTTC.

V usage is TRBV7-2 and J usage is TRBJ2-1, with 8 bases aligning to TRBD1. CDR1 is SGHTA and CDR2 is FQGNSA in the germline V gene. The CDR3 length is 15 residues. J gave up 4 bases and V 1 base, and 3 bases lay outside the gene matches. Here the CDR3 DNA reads TGTGCCAGCAGCTTAGGGACAGGGCCTTACAATGAGCAGTTCTTC. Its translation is CASSLGTGPYNEQFF.

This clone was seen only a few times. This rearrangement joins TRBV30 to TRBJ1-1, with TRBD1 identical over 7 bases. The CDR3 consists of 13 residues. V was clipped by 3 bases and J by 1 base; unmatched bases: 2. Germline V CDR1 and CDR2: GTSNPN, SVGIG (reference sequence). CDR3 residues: CAWRTGANTEAFF. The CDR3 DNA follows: TGTGCCTGGAGAACAGGGGCGAACACTGAAGCTTTCTTT.

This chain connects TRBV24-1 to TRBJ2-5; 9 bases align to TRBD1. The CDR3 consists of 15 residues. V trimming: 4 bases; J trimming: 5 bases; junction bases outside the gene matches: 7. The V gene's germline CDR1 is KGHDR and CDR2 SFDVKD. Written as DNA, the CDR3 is TGTGCCACCAGTGAAACTGGGACAGGGTGGGAGACCCAGTACTTC. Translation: CATSETGTGWETQYF.

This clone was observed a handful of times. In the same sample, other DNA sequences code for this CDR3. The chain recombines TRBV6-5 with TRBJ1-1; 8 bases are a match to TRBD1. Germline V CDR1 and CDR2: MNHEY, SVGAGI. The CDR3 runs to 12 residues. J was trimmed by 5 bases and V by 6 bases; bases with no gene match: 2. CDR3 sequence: CASSRTGTEAFF. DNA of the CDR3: TGTGCCAGCAGCCGGACAGGGACTGAAGCTTTCTTT.

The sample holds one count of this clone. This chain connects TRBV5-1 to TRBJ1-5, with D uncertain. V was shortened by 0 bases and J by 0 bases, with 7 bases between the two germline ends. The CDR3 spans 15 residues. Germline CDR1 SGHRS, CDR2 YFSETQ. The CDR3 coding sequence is TGCGCCAGCAGCTTGGAAGACTTTAGCAATCAGCCCCAGCATTTT. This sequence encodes CASSLEDFSNQPQHF.

CDR3 protein: CASSWLTSGRAGEQFF. In nucleotides, the CDR3 is TGTGCCAGTAGTTGGTTGACTAGCGGGAGGGCAGGTGAGCAGTTCTTC. The chain combines TRBV19 with TRBJ2-1, with 14 bases that match TRBD2. Germline-derived CDR1 and CDR2 are LNHDA and SQIVND (reference sequence). Trimming removed 5 bases from V and 9 bases from J; junction bases left unmatched: 9. CDR3 length equals 16 residues.

The CDR3: CASSIRGGSNTGELFF. CDR3 coding DNA: TGTGCCAGTAGTATTCGCGGGGGCTCGAACACCGGGGAGCTGTTTTTT. The J gene is TRBJ2-2, the V gene TRBV19; D possibly corresponds to TRBD2 (7 bases). This CDR3 spans 16 amino acids. Trimming removed 3 bases from V and 0 bases from J, with 11 bases in between. Germline V lookup: CDR1 LNHDA, CDR2 SQIVND (reference sequence). Full variable domain (outside the CDR3, taken from reference TRBV19 and TRBJ2-2): DGGITQSPKYLFRKEGQNVTLSCEQNLNHDAMYWYRQDPGQGLRLIYYSQIVNDFQKGDIAEGYSVSREKKESFPLTVTSAQKNPTAFYLCASSIRGGSNTGELFFGEGSRLTVL.